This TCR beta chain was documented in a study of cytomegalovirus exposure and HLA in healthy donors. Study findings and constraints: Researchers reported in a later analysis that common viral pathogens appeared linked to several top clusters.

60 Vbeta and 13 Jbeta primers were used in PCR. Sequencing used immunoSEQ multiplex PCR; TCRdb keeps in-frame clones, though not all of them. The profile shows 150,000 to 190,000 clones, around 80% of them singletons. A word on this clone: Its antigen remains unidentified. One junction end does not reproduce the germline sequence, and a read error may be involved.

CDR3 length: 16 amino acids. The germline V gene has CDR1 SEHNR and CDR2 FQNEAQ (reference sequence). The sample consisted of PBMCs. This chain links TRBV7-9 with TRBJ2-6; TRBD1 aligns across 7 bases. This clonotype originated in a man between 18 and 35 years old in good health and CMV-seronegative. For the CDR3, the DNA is TGTTCCAGCAGCCCTCAACAGGGGTCAGCGGCCAACGTCCTGACTTTC. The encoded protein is CSSSPQQGSAANVLTF.